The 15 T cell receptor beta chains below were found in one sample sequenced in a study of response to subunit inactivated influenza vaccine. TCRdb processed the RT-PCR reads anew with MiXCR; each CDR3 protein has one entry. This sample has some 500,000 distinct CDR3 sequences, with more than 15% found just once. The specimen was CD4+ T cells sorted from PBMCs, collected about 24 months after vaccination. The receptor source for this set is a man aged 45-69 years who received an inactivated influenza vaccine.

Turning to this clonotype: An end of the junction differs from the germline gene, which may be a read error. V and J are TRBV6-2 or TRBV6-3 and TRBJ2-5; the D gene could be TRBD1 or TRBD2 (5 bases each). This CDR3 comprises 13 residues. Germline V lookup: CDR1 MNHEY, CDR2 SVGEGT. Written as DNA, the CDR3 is TGTGCCAGCAGTCCCGGGGACCAAGATACCCAGTACTTC. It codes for CASSPGDQDTQYF.

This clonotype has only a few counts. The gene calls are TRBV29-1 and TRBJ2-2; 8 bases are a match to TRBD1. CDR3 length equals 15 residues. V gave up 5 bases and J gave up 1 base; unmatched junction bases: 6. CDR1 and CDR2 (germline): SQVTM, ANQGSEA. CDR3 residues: CSVFRQGLNTGELFF. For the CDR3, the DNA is TGCAGCGTTTTTCGACAGGGGCTGAACACCGGGGAGCTGTTTTTT.

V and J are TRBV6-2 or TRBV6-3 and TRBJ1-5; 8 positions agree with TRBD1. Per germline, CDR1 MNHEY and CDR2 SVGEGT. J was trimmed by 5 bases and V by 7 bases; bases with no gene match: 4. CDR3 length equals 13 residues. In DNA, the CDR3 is TGTGCCAGCAATGACAGGGGATATCAGCCCCAGCATTTT. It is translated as CASNDRGYQPQHF.

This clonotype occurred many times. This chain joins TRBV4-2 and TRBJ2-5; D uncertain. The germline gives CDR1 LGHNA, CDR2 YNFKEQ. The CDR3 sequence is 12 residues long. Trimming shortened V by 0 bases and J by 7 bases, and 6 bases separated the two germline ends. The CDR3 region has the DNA TGTGCCAGCAGCCAAGATTTCGGGACCCAGTACTTC. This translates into CASSQDFGTQYF.

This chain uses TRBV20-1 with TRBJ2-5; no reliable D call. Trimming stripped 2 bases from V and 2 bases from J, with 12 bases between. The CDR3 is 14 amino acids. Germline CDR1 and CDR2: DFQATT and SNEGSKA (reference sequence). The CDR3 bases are TGCAGTGCTAGATCCCCGGCCGGACAAGAGACCCAGTACTTC. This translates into CSARSPAGQETQYF.

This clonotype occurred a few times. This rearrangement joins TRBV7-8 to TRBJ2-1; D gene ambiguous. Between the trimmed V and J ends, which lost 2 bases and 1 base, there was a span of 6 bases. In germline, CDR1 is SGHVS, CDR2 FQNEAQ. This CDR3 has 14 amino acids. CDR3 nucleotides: TGTGCCAGCAGCTTAAGGAGATCCTACAATGAGCAGTTCTTC. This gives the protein CASSLRRSYNEQFF.

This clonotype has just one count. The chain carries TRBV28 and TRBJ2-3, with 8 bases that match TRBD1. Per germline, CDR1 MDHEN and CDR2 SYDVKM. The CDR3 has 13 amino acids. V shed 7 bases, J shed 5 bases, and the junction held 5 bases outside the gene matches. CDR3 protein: CASIRTGLDTQYF. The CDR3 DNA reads TGTGCCAGCATTCGGACAGGGTTAGATACGCAGTATTTT. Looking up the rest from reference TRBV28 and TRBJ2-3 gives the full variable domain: DVKVTQSSRYLVKRTGEKVFLECVQDMDHENMFWYRQDPGLGLRLIYFSYDVKMKEKGDIPEGYSVSREKKERFSLILESASTNQTSMYLCASIRTGLDTQYFGPGTRLTVL.

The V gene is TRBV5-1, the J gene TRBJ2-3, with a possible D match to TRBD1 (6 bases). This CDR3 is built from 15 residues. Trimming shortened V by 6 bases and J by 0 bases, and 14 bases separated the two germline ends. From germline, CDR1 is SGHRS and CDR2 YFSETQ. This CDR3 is CASTLRTVSTDTQYF. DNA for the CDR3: TGCGCCAGCACCCTGAGGACAGTAAGCACAGATACGCAGTATTTT.

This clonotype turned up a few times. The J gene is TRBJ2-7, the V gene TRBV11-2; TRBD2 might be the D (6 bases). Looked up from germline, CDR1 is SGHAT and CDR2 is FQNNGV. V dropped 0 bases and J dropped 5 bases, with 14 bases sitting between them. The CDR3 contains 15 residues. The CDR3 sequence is CASSLDLALAHEQYF. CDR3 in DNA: TGTGCCAGCAGCTTAGATCTTGCCCTAGCGCACGAGCAGTACTTC.

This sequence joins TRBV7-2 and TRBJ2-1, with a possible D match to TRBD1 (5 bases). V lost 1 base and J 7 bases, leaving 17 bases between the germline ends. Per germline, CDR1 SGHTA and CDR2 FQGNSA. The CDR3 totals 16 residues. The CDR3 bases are TGTGCCAGCAGCTTAGATCAGGGATGGGCTGGAAATGAGCAGTTCTTC. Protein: CASSLDQGWAGNEQFF.

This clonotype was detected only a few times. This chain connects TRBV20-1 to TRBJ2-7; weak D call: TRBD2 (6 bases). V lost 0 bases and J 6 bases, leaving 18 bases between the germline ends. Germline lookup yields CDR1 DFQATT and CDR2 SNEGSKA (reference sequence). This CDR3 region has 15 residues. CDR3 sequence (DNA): TGCAGTGCTAGAGATATTACTAGCAGTGACTCCGAGCAGTACTTC. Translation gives CSARDITSSDSEQYF.

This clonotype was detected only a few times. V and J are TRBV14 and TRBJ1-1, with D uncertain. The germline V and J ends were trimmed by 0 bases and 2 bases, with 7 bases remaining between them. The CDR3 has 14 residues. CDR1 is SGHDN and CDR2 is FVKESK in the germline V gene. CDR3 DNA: TGTGCCAGCAGCCAAGATCTCATAAACACTGAAGCTTTCTTT. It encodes CASSQDLINTEAFF.

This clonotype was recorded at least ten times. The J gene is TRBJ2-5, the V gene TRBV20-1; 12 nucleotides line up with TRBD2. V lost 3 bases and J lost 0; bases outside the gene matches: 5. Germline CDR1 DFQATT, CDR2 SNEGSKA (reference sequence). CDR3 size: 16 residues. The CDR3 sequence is CSARKLAGGYQETQYF. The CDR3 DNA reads TGCAGTGCTAGGAAGCTAGCGGGGGGGTACCAAGAGACCCAGTACTTC.

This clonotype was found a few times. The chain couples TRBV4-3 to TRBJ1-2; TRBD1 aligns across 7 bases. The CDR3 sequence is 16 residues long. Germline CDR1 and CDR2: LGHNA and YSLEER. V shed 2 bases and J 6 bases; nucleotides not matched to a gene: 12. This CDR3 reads CASSQINGGTADGYTF. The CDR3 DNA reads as TGCGCCAGCAGCCAAATCAATGGGGGGACAGCTGATGGCTACACCTTC.

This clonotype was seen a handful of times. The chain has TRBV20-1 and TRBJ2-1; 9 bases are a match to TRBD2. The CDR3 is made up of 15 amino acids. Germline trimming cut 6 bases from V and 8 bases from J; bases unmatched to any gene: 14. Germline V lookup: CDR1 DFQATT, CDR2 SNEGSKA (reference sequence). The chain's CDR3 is CSARTGGGAIDEQFF. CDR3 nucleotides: TGCAGTGCCCGAACGGGCGGGGGGGCTATCGATGAGCAGTTCTTC.